In its sample, the clone carrying this T cell receptor (beta chain) was seen once. The antigen remains undetermined. This sample is part of a study of T cell responses to AZD1222 COVID-19 vaccine. Broader study findings: Recipients of AZD1222 seropositive at baseline numbered only 6 or 7.

Generated by immunoSEQ multiplex PCR, the TCRdb table keeps only in-frame clones and is missing some. The sample lists about 140,000 clones, roughly 90% occurring once. There are 14 residues in the CDR3. Trimming removed 2 bases at V and 3 bases at J, with 9 bases between. CDR1 SEHNR and CDR2 FQNEAQ come from the germline V gene (reference sequence). J is TRBJ2-3 and V is TRBV7-9; a weak D match, TRBD2 (5 bases). The TCR originated in an adult in good health. The material sequenced was peripheral blood, taken on day 0 of AZD1222 vaccination. The CDR3 DNA follows: TGTGCCAGCAGCTTATCGGGGTTTACAGATACGCAGTATTTT. It translates to CASSLSGFTDTQYF.